This T cell receptor beta chain was sequenced during a study of CD8+ T cells in alopecia areata. Investigators isolated RNA and reverse transcribed it into cDNA to act as the sequencing template. Assay used: immunoSEQ multiplex PCR; TCRdb lists only in-frame clones, some missing. The table shows 35,000 to 45,000 clones, with over 85% occurring only once. Points on this clone: The junction differs from germline at one of its ends, possibly a read error.

Germline assignment: CDR1 MDHEN and CDR2 SYDVKM. This CDR3 is built from 15 residues. The treatment was: oral pan-JAK inhibitor, 5-10 mg twice daily. The genes are TRBV28 and TRBJ2-1; D is unresolved. The TCR originated in a human donor with alopecia areata. This material consisted of CD8+ T cells sorted from blood, taken at week 24, from a patient treated with tofacitinib. The DNA for the CDR3 is TGTGCCAGCAGTTTAGCCTCTTCAACCTACGATGAGCAGTTCTTC. Translating it yields CASSLASSTYDEQFF.